One sample yielded the 10 T cell receptor beta chains listed below, sequenced in a study of post-analysis software for immune sequencing data. General study findings and limits: Relative to controls, patients had about 5 TRBV segments at higher frequency, with TRBV5-6, TRBV5-1 and TRBV20-1 among these.

Antigens for these TCRs are unknown. Every TCR beta cDNA library bore unique molecular identifiers. TCRdb reprocessed the PCR reads via MiXCR and lists one record per CDR3 protein. The table shows about 430,000 distinct CDR3 sequences, with 30% to 45% occurring only once. The sequenced material came from blood. The source is a girl aged 2 to 10 with multiple sclerosis.

This chain uses TRBV4-1 with TRBJ1-1; D remains ambiguous. V was shortened by 4 bases and J by 0 bases, with 21 bases between the two germline ends. The CDR3 spans 18 residues. Germline-derived CDR1 and CDR2 are MGHRA and YSYEKL. CDR3 sequence: CASSPVFGQADLNTEAFF. The CDR3 DNA sequence: TGCGCCAGCAGCCCCGTATTCGGCCAGGCCGATTTGAACACTGAAGCTTTCTTT.

A few counts support this clonotype. This chain links TRBV20-1 with TRBJ2-3; TRBD2 matches 8 bases. V trimming: 5 bases; J trimming: 2 bases; junction bases outside the gene matches: 12. This CDR3 is built from 16 residues. Germline-derived CDR1 and CDR2 are DFQATT and SNEGSKA (reference sequence). In nucleotides, the CDR3 is TGCAGTGCTCCCTCCCGAGCGCGGGGGGACACAGATACGCAGTATTTT. Amino acid sequence: CSAPSRARGDTDTQYF.

This chain links TRBV18 with TRBJ2-5; no reliable D call. V lost 1 base and J 11 bases, leaving 23 bases between the germline ends. The CDR3 contains 16 residues. Germline-derived CDR1 and CDR2 are KGHSH and LQKENI. Here the CDR3 reads CASSPLARFLLNEQYF. CDR3 in DNA: TGTGCCAGCTCACCACTCGCCCGATTCTTACTCAATGAGCAGTACTTC.

The DNA for the CDR3 is TGTGCCAGCAGTGCGGGTATGAGCAATCAGCCCCAGCATTTT. Protein product: CASSAGMSNQPQHF. The V call is TRBV6-2 or TRBV6-3, the J call TRBJ1-5; D gene uncertain. V was clipped by 5 bases and J by 1 base, with 9 bases between them. The CDR3 is 14 amino acids. CDR1 MNHEY and CDR2 SVGEGT come from the germline V gene.

This clonotype has more than one count but fewer than ten. The chain joins TRBV5-1 to TRBJ2-3; D perhaps matches TRBD2 (5 bases). Looked up from germline, CDR1 is SGHRS and CDR2 is YFSETQ. The V end was cut by 0 bases, the J end by 3 bases, with 11 bases between. The CDR3 consists of 15 residues. The CDR3 here is CASSLAGVQTDTQYF. CDR3 DNA: TGCGCCAGCAGCTTGGCCGGGGTTCAGACAGATACGCAGTATTTT. The full variable domain, rest sourced from reference TRBV5-1 and TRBJ2-3, is KAGVTQTPRYLIKTRGQQVTLSCSPISGHRSVSWYQQTPGQGLQFLFEYFSETQRNKGNFPGRFSGRQFSNSRSEMNVSTLELGDSALYLCASSLAGVQTDTQYFGPGTRLTVL.

This clonotype was detected many times. V and J are TRBV29-1 and TRBJ2-5; D ambiguous. From germline, CDR1 is SQVTM and CDR2 ANQGSEA. V was pared by 2 bases and J by 2 bases, with 6 bases between. The CDR3 length is 12 residues. As DNA, the CDR3 is TGCAGCGTTGAAAAGGGTCAAGAGACCCAGTACTTC. It encodes CSVEKGQETQYF. The full variable domain, its missing parts supplied by reference TRBV29-1 and TRBJ2-5, is SAVISQKPSRDICQRGTSLTIQCQVDSQVTMMFWYRQQPGQSLTLIATANQGSEATYESGFVIDKFPISRPNLTFSTLTVSNMSPEDSSIYLCSVEKGQETQYFGPGTRLLVL.

The chain carries TRBV20-1 and TRBJ2-3; 7 positions agree with TRBD2. CDR1 is DFQATT and CDR2 is SNEGSKA in the germline V gene (reference sequence). V was clipped by 2 bases and J by 0 bases; unmatched bases: 5. The CDR3 covers 15 residues. The CDR3: CSARRVSGSTDTQYF. In DNA, the CDR3 is TGCAGTGCTAGACGCGTTAGCGGGAGCACAGATACGCAGTATTTT.

This chain joins TRBV6-2 or TRBV6-3 and TRBJ2-6; TRBD1 is a possible D gene (5 bases). V lost 6 bases to trimming and J lost 3 bases, with 12 bases between them. The germline V gene encodes CDR1 MNHEY and CDR2 SVGEGT. This CDR3 is built from 15 residues. The CDR3 bases are TGTGCCAGCAGCTCCTGGGGCTTTGGGGCCAACGTCCTGACTTTC. It yields the protein CASSSWGFGANVLTF.

V and J are TRBV7-2 and TRBJ1-6, with 7 bases that match TRBD1. CDR1 and CDR2 from the germline V gene are SGHTA and FQGNSA. The CDR3 runs 15 residues. V shed 1 base and J 7 bases; nucleotides not matched to a gene: 4. CDR3 bases: TGTGCCAGCAGCTTAGAGCTCAGGGGGAATTCACCCCTCCACTTT. Translating it yields CASSLELRGNSPLHF.

As concerns this clonotype: Germline is not matched at one junction end, which may reflect a read error. V usage is TRBV7-8 and J usage is TRBJ2-1, with TRBD2 matching over 7 bases. Germline values: CDR1 SGHVS, CDR2 FQNEAQ. The CDR3 loop spans 16 amino acids. CDR3 protein: CVSSFPLAIPGNEQFF. CDR3 in DNA: TGTGTCAGCAGTTTCCCACTAGCGATTCCGGGCAATGAGCAGTTCTTC.